This T cell receptor (beta chain) was retrieved from a study of blood T cells in healthy people across ages (dated by TCRdb to the mid-2010s). About the study as a whole: In model experiments, template switching captured about one uniquely barcoded TCR beta cDNA molecule for every two T cells. The study analyzed two additional independent replicas of 1 million unique cDNA reads from the same blood draw for two donors, one aged 18 to 29 and one aged 80 or older. The donors were split into four age groups: young (average 16 years), middle-aged (more than 35), aged (roughly 65) and long-lived (approximately 80). Donors of different ages were randomly distributed across sequencing lanes to avoid experimental bias. To track age-related changes in TCR beta repertoire diversity, the study relied on deep sequencing normalized with unique cDNA molecular identifiers.

Results and caveats for the whole study, not just this receptor: Compared with the aged group, more naive CD4+ T cells, fewer expanded clones and increased TCR diversity were shown by the long-lived group, suggesting age selection. Estimates of total diversity from one million sequenced T cells were regarded as lower bounds and underestimates. Bulk unsorted PBMC profiling prevented conclusive comparison of naive and antigen-experienced compartments. Observed TCR beta diversity correlated strongly with the percentage of naive T cells measured by flow cytometry. Because the CMV infection status of the donors was unknown, age-related changes in expanded clonotypes may potentially have been confounded. Observed TCR beta diversity per million T cells fell roughly linearly with age, and a significant reduction was already apparent by age around 40.

Concerning this clonotype itself: The target of this receptor is not known. The record has no base qualities; no much larger clone is one base away.

The roughly 39 donors, aged 6 to 90 years, were systemically healthy Caucasian individuals from Russia. Around 10 milliliters of peripheral blood were collected from each donor into EDTA-treated Vacutainer tubes. Ficoll-Paque density-gradient centrifugation was used to isolate PBMCs, with at least 6.5 million per sample. Total RNA was extracted from PBMCs with Trizol reagent, with at least 5.5 micrograms obtained per sample. For every donor, flow cytometry on a PBMC aliquot measured the percentage of naive CD45RAhigh/CD27high T cells. The method was 5' RACE. TCRdb names Illumina HiSeq 2500 as the instrument used. A second PCR of roughly 7 to 11 cycles was performed with a sample-barcoded 5' primer and a J-beta primer mix. A template-switch 5' adaptor carrying 12 random nucleotides introduced a unique molecular identifier onto each TCR beta cDNA molecule. Each sample yielded at least 2.5 million CDR3-containing paired-end reads. First-strand cDNA synthesis was performed from all RNA using the Mint cDNA synthesis kit, with priming by a TRBC-specific oligonucleotide. All cDNA was treated with uracil-DNA glycosylase and then went through a first 18-cycle PCR with the universal primers M1SS and BC2_uni_R. In the authors' own workflow: Each sample was normalized by randomly selecting 1 million high-quality reads, each carrying a distinct molecular identifier. Instead of being binned into consensus sequences, reads that shared molecular identifiers were thrown out. CDR3 identification, clonotype clustering and error correction used MiTCR with a Q25 quality threshold and the strictest error-elimination algorithm. A nonparametric unseen species model with Euler transformation was used to estimate a lower bound on total TCR beta diversity. TCRdb cleaned the public reads at Q25 with fastp, built clones with MiXCR and kept in-frame beta chains. Each entry is one CDR3 protein sequence, shown with its most common DNA and genes. It is TCRdb's table, rather than the study itself, that gives the V and J calls and clone size. The sample includes about 1.1 million distinct CDR3 sequences, with roughly two fifths observed a single time. 10% to 15% of the sample goes to the ten largest clones.

The germline V gene provides CDR1 MGHRA and CDR2 YSYEKL. From the cysteine through the phenylalanine, the CDR3 covers 18 amino acids. Of the read, only the CDR3 DNA is kept; its 54 bases are in frame from base 1. For this chain, trimming is 1 base at the V end and 1 base at the J end, and the number of junction bases without a gene match is 13. This receptor chain uses TRBV4-1 and TRBJ2-7; TRBD1 lines up with 7 middle nucleotides. The TCR was taken from a man younger than 30 in good health. Specimen: blood. The DNA sequence reads TGCGCCAGCAGCCAAGTCCCTTGGACAGGACCGGGGTCCTACGAGCAGTACTTC. The translation is CASSQVPWTGPGSYEQYF.